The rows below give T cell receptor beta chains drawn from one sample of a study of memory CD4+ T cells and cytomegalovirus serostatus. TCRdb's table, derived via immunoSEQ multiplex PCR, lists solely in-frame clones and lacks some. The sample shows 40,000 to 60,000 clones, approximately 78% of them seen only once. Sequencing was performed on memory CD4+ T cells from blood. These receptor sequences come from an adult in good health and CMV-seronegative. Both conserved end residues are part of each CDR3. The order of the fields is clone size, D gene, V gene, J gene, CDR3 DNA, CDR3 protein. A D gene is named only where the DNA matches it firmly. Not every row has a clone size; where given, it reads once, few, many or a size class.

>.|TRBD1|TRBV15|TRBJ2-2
TGTGCCACCAGCAGAGATCTAGGGGGCCCCGGGGAGCTGTTTTTT
CATSRDLGGPGELFF
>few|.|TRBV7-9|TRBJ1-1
TGTGCCAGCAGCTTAGGCCTTACAGAGAACACTGAAGCTTTCTTT
CASSLGLTENTEAFF
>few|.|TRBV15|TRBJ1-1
TGTGCCACCAGCAGAGGGGTGCAGGGCTACACTGAAGCTTTCTTT
CATSRGVQGYTEAFF
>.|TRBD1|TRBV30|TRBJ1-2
TGTGCCTGGACGGGACAGGAGATCTATGGCTACACCTTC
CAWTGQEIYGYTF
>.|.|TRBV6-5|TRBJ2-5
TGTGCCAGCAGTTATTCCGCTGACAGTAAAGAGACCCAGTACTTC
CASSYSADSKETQYF
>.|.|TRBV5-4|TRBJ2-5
TGTGCCAGCAGCTTGGCACCCATCGGGGTAGAGACCCAGTACTTC
CASSLAPIGVETQYF
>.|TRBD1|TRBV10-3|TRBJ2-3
TGTGCCATCAGTGAGCCCGGGACAGGGGTAGATACGCAGTATTTT
CAISEPGTGVDTQYF
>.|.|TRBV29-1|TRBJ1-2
TGCAGCGTTGAAACTTCTGGCTATGGCTACACCTTC
CSVETSGYGYTF
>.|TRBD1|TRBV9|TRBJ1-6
TGTGCCAGCAGCGCGACAGGGAATTCACCCCTCCACTTT
CASSATGNSPLHF
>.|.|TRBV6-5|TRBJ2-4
TGTGCCAGCAGTGGCTCGGATAAAAACATTCAGTACTTC
CASSGSDKNIQYF
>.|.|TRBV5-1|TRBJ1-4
TGCGCCAGCAGCTGGCTAAGGGGAGCTAATGAAAAACTGTTTTTT
CASSWLRGANEKLFF
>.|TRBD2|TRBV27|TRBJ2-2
TGTGCCAGCAGTAGGATTCCGGGACTAGTTGGCGGGGAGCTGTTTTTT
CASSRIPGLVGGELFF
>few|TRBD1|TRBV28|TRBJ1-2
TGTGCCAGCAGTTTTCAAACCCGACAGGGCCTCGTCTATGGCTACACCTTC
CASSFQTRQGLVYGYTF
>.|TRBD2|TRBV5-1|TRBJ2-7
TGCGCCAGCAGCCCGACTAGCGGGAGGGCCCCGTACTTC
CASSPTSGRAPYF
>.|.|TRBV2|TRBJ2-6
TGTGCCAGCAGTGTTCAGGGTACCTCTGGGGCCAACGTCCTGACTTTC
CASSVQGTSGANVLTF
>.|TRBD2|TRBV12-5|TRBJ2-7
TGTGCTAGTGGCTCCTTCACTAGCGGGAGTTCCTACGAGCAGTACTTC
CASGSFTSGSSYEQYF
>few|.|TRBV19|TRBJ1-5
TGTGCCAGTAGTATAAGCCCCAGGGCTGGCAATCAGCCCCAGCATTTT
CASSISPRAGNQPQHF
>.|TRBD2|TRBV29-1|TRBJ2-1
TGCAGCGTTGTTTTAGCGGGGGGCCGCTACAATGAGCAGTTCTTC
CSVVLAGGRYNEQFF
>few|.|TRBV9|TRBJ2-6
TGTGCCAGCAGCGTAGGTATCGGGGTAACAAGCTCTGGGGCCAACGTCCTGACTTTC
CASSVGIGVTSSGANVLTF
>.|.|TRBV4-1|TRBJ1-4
TGCGCCAGCAGCCTGGGGGGGCAGGGCGATGAAAAACTGTTTTTT
CASSLGGQGDEKLFF
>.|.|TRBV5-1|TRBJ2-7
TGCGCCAGCAGAGGACAATCGGGTTCCTACGAGCAGTACTTC
CASRGQSGSYEQYF
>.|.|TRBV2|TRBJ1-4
TGTGCCAGCAGGGAAGACGCGGGAGAAAAACTGTTTTTT
CASREDAGEKLFF
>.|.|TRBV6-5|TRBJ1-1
TGTGCCAGCAGTTCCTACTTGAACACTGAAGCTTTCTTT
CASSSYLNTEAFF
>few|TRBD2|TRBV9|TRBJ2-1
TGTGCCAGCAGCGTAGGTAGGCTAGCGGGGGCCAGAGGTTTGTTCTTC
CASSVGRLAGARGLFF
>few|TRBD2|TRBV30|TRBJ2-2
TGTGCCTGGAGACAGCGGGGGAACACCGGGGAGCTGTTTTTT
CAWRQRGNTGELFF
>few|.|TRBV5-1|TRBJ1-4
TGCGCCAGCAGCTTGGGTACAGGAGAAAATGAAAAACTGTTTTTT
CASSLGTGENEKLFF
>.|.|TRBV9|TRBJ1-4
TGTGCCAGCAGCGTAGCTCGGGGCCTTAATGAAAAACTGTTTTTT
CASSVARGLNEKLFF
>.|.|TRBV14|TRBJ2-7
TGTGCCAGCAGCCTTCAAACCTACTCCTACGAGCAGTACTTC
CASSLQTYSYEQYF
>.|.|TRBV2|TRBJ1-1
TGTGCCAGCAGTATAGGGACGCCTGAAGCTTTCTTT
CASSIGTPEAFF
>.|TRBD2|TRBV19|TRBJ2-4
TGTGCCAGTAGCGGACTAGCGGTCCTAGCCAAAAACATTCAGTACTTC
CASSGLAVLAKNIQYF
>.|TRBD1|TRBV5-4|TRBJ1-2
TGTGCCAGCAGCCCGGACAGGGACGACTATGGCTACACCTTC
CASSPDRDDYGYTF
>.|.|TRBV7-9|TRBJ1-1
TGTGCCAGCAGCCGCCTGGGGGGACCCACTGAAGCTTTCTTT
CASSRLGGPTEAFF
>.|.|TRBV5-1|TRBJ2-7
TGCGCCAGCAGCACCGGGACGGGCGAGCAGTACTTC
CASSTGTGEQYF
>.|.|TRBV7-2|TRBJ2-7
TGTGCCAGCAGCACATCACATAGCTCCTACGAGCAGTACTTC
CASSTSHSSYEQYF
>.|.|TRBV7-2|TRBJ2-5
TGTGCCAGCAGCGAAAAAGAGACCCAGTACTTC
CASSEKETQYF
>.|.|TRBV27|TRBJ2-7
TGTGCCAGCCGAGGGAATGCGGTCGACTACTTC
CASRGNAVDYF